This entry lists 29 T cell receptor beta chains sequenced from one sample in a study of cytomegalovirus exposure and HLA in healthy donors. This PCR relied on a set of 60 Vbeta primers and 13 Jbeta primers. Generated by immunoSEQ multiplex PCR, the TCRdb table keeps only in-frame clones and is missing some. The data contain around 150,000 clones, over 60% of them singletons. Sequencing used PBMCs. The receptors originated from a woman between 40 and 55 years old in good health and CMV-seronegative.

The CDR3 spells CASSLGDVQGYNSPLHF. Here the CDR3 DNA reads TGTGCCAGCAGCTTGGGGGATGTACAGGGTTATAATTCACCCCTCCACTTT. The rearrangement joins TRBV5-4 to TRBJ1-6; TRBD1 might be the D (6 bases). Per germline, CDR1 SGHNT and CDR2 YYREEE (reference sequence). CDR3 length equals 17 residues. The V end was cut by 0 bases, the J end by 4 bases, with 14 bases between.

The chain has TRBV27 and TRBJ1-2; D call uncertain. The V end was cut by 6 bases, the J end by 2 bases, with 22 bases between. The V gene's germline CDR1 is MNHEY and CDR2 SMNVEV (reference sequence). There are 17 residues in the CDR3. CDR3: CASRPLRGLTENYGYTF. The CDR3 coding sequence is TGTGCCAGCAGACCCCTTCGCGGACTGACGGAAAACTATGGCTACACCTTC.

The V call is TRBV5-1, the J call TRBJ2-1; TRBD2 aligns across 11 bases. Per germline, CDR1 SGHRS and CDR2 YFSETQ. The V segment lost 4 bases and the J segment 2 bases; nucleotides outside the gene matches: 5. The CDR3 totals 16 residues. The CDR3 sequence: CASSRGLADPYNEQFF. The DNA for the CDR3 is TGCGCCAGCAGCAGGGGACTAGCGGACCCCTACAATGAGCAGTTCTTC.

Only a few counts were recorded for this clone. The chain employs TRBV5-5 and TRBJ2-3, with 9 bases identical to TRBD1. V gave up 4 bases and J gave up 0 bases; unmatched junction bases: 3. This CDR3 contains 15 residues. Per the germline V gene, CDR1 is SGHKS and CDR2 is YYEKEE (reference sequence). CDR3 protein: CASSRQGGSTDTQYF. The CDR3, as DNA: TGTGCCAGCAGCCGACAGGGGGGTAGCACAGATACGCAGTATTTT.

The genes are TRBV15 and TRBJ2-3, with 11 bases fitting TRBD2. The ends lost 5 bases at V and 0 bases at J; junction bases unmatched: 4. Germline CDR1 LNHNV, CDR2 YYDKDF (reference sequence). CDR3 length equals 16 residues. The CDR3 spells CATSDGTSGSTDTQYF. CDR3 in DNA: TGTGCCACCAGCGATGGGACTAGCGGAAGCACAGATACGCAGTATTTT.

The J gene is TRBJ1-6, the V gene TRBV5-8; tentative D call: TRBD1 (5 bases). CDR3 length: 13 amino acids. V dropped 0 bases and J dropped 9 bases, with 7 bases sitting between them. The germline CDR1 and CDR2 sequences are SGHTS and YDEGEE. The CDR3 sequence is CASSLEGPSPLHF. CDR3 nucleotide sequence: TGTGCCAGCAGCTTGGAGGGGCCTTCACCCCTCCACTTT.

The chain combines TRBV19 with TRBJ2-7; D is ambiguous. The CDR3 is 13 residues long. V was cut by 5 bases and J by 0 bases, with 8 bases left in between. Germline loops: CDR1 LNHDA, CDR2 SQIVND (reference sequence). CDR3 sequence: CASSFWPSYEQYF. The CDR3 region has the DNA TGTGCCAGTAGTTTTTGGCCCTCCTACGAGCAGTACTTC. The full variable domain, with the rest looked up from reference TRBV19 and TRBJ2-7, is DGGITQSPKYLFRKEGQNVTLSCEQNLNHDAMYWYRQDPGQGLRLIYYSQIVNDFQKGDIAEGYSVSREKKESFPLTVTSAQKNPTAFYLCASSFWPSYEQYFGPGTRLTVT.

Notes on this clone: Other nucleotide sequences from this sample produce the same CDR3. The CDR3, as DNA: TGTGCCAGCAGGACGGACAGGAACACTGAAGCTTTCTTT. As protein: CASRTDRNTEAFF. The chain links TRBV6-1 to TRBJ1-1; D is possibly TRBD1 (6 bases). The V gene's germline CDR1 is MNHNS and CDR2 SASEGT. Trimming removed 6 bases from V and 1 base from J, with 9 bases in between. The CDR3 extends over 13 amino acids.

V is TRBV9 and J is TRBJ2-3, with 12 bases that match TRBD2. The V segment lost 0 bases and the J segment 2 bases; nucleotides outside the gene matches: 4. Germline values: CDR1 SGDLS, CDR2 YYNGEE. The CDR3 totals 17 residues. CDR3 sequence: CASSVATSGSYTDTQYF. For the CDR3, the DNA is TGTGCCAGCAGCGTAGCGACTAGCGGGAGCTACACAGATACGCAGTATTTT.

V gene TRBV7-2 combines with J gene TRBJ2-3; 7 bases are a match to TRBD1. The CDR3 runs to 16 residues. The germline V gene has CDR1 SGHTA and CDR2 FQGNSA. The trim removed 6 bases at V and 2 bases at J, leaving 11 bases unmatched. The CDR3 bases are TGTGCCAGCAGTTTGCGATACAGGGGAGTCACAGATACGCAGTATTTT. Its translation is CASSLRYRGVTDTQYF.

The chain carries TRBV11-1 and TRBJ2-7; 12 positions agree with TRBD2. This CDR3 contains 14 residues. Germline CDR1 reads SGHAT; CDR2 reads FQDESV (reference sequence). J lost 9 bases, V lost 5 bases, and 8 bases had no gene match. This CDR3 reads CASSEGLAGFGQYF. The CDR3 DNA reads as TGTGCCAGCAGCGAAGGACTAGCGGGGTTTGGGCAGTACTTC.

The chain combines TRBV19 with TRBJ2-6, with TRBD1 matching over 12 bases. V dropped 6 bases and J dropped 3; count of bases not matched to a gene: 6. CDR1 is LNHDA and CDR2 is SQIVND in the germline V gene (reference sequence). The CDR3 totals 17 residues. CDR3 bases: TGTGCCAGTAGCCCGGGACAGGGGGCGGTTGGGGCCAACGTCCTGACTTTC. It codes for CASSPGQGAVGANVLTF. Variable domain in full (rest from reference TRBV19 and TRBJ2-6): DGGITQSPKYLFRKEGQNVTLSCEQNLNHDAMYWYRQDPGQGLRLIYYSQIVNDFQKGDIAEGYSVSREKKESFPLTVTSAQKNPTAFYLCASSPGQGAVGANVLTFGAGSRLTVL.

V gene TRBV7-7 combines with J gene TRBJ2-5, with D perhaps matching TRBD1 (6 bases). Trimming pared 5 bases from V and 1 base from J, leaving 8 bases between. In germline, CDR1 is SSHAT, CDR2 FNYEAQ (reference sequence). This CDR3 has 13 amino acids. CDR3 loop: CASSQDSQETQYF. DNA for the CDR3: TGTGCCAGCAGCCAGGACAGCCAAGAGACCCAGTACTTC. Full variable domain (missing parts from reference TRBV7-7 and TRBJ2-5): GAGVSQSPRYKVTKRGQDVTLRCDPISSHATLYWYQQALGQGPEFLTYFNYEAQPDKSGLPSDRFSAERPEGSISTLTIQRTEQRDSAMYRCASSQDSQETQYFGPGTRLLVL.

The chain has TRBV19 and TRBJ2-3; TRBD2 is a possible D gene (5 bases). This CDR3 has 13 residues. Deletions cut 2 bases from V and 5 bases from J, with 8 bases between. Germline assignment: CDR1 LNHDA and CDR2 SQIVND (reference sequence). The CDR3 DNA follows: TGTGCCAGTAGTATAACCCGGGGAGATACGCAGTATTTT. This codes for CASSITRGDTQYF.

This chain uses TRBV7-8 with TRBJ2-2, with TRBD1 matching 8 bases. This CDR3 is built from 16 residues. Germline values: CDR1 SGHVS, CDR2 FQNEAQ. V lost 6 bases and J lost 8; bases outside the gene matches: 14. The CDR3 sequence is CASRLLQGDVLGELFF. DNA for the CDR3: TGTGCCAGCAGATTATTACAGGGGGACGTACTAGGGGAGCTGTTTTTT. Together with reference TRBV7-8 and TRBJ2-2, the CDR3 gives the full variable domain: GAGVSQSPRYKVAKRGQDVALRCDPISGHVSLFWYQQALGQGPEFLTYFQNEAQLDKSGLPSDRFFAERPEGSVSTLKIQRTQQEDSAVYLCASRLLQGDVLGELFFGEGSRLTVL.

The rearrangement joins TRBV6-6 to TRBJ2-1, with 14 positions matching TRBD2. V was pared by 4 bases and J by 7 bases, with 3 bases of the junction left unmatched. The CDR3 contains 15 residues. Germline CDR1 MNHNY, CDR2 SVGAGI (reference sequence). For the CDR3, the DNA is TGTGCCAGCAGTTCCGGGACTAGCGGGGGTAATGAGCAGTTCTTC. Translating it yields CASSSGTSGGNEQFF.

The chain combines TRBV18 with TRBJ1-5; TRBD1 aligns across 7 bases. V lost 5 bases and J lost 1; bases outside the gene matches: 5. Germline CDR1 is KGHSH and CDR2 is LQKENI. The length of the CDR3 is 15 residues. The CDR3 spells CASSAKTGSNQPQHF. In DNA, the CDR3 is TGTGCCAGCTCAGCAAAGACAGGGAGCAATCAGCCCCAGCATTTT.

CDR3 bases: TGTGCCAGCAACAGGGTTGGAACTGAAGCTTTCTTT. Translated: CASNRVGTEAFF. The chain is built from TRBV9 and TRBJ1-1; TRBD1 might be the D (6 bases). Germline assignment: CDR1 SGDLS and CDR2 YYNGEE. CDR3 size: 12 residues. Trimming took 6 bases from V and 5 from J, leaving 11 bases between them.

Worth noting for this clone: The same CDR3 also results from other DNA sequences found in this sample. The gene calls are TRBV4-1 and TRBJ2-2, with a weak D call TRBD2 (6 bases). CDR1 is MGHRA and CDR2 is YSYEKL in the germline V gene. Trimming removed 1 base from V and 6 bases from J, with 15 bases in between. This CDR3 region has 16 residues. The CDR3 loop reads CASSQARGRSAGELFF. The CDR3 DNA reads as TGCGCCAGCAGCCAAGCCAGAGGGAGGAGCGCCGGGGAGCTGTTTTTT.

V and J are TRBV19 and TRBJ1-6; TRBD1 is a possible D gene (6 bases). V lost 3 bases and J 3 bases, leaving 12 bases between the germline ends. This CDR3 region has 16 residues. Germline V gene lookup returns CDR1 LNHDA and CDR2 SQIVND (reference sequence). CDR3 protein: CASSITRTDYNSPLHF. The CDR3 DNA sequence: TGTGCCAGTAGTATTACGCGGACAGACTATAATTCACCCCTCCACTTT. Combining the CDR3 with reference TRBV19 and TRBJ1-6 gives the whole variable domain DGGITQSPKYLFRKEGQNVTLSCEQNLNHDAMYWYRQDPGQGLRLIYYSQIVNDFQKGDIAEGYSVSREKKESFPLTVTSAQKNPTAFYLCASSITRTDYNSPLHFGNGTRLTVT.

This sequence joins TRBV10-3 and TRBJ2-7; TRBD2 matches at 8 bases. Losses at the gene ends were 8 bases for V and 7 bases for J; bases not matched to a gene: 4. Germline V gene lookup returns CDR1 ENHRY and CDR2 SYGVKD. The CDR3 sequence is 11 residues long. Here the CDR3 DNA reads TGTGCCATCTCTCGGGGGGGGGAGCAGTACTTC. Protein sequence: CAISRGGEQYF.

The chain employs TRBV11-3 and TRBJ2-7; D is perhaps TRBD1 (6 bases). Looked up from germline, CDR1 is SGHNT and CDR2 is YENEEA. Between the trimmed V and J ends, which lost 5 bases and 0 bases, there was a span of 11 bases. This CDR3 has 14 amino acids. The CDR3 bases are TGTGCCAGCAGCATCGGACAGAGCTCCTACGAGCAGTACTTC. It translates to CASSIGQSSYEQYF.

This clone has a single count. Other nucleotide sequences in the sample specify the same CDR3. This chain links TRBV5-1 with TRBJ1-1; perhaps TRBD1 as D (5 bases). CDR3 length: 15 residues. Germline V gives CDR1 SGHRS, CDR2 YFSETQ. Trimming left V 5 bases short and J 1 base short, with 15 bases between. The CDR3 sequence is CASSSREGWNTEAFF. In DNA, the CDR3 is TGCGCCAGCAGTTCCAGGGAGGGCTGGAACACTGAAGCTTTCTTT.

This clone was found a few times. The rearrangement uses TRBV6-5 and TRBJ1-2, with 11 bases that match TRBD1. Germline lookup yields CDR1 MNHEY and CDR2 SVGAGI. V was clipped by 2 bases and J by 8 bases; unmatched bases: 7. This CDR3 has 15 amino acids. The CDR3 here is CASSYRTGGVAGYTF. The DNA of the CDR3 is TGTGCCAGCAGTTACAGGACAGGGGGCGTAGCAGGCTACACCTTC.

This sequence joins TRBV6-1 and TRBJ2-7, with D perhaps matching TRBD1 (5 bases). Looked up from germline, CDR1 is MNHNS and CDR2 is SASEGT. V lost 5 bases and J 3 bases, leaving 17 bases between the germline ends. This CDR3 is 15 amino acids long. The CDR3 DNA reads TGTGCCAGCAGTCAGGCTCAGGGTCCCCGCTACGAGCAGTACTTC. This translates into CASSQAQGPRYEQYF.

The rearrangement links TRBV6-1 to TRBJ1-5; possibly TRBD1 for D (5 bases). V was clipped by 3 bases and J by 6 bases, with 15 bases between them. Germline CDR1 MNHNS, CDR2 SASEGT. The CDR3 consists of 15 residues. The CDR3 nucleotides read TGTGCCAGCAGTGACTTAGGGGAGGGAGGTCAGCCCCAGCATTTT. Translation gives CASSDLGEGGQPQHF.

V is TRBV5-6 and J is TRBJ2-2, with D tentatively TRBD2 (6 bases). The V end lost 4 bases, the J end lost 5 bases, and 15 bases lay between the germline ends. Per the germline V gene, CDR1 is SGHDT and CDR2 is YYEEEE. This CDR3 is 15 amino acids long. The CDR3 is CASSISETRTGELFF. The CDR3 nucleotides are TGTGCCAGCAGCATATCCGAGACTAGAACCGGGGAGCTGTTTTTT. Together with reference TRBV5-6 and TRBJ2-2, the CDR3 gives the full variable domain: DAGVTQSPTHLIKTRGQQVTLRCSPKSGHDTVSWYQQALGQGPQFIFQYYEEEERQRGNFPDRFSGHQFPNYSSELNVNALLLGDSALYLCASSISETRTGELFFGEGSRLTVL.

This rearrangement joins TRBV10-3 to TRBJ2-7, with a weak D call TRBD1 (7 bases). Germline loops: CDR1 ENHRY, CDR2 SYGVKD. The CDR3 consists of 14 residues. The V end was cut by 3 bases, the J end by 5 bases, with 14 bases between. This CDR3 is CAISDRQGGHEQYF. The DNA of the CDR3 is TGTGCCATCAGTGATAGGCAGGGGGGCCACGAGCAGTACTTC.

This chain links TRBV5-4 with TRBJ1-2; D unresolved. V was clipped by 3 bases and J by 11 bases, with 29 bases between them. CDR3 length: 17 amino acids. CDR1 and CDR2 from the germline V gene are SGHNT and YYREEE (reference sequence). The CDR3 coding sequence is TGTGCCAGCAGCTCTGTCGTGGTAAAGTCCACCACGGGGTTTTACACCTTC. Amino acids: CASSSVVVKSTTGFYTF.